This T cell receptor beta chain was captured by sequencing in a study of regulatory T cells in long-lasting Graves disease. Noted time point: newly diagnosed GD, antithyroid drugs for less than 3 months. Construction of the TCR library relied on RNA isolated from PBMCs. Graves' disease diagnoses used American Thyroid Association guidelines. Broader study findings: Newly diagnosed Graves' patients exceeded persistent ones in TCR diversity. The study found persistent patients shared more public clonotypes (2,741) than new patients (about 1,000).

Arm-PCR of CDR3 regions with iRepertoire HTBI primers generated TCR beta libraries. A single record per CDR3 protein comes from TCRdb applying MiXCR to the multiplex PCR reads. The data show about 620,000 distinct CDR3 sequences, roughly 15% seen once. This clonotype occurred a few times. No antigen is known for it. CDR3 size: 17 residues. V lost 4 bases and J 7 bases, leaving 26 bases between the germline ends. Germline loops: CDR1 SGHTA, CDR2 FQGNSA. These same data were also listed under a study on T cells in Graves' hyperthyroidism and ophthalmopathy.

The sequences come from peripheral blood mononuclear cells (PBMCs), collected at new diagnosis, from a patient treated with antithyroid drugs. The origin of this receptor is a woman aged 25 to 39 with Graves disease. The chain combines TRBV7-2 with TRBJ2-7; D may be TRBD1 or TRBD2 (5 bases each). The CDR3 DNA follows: TGTGCCAGCAGCTCCGCTGCCGGGACGCTAATTAAAGGGGAGCAGTACTTC. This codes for CASSSAAGTLIKGEQYF.